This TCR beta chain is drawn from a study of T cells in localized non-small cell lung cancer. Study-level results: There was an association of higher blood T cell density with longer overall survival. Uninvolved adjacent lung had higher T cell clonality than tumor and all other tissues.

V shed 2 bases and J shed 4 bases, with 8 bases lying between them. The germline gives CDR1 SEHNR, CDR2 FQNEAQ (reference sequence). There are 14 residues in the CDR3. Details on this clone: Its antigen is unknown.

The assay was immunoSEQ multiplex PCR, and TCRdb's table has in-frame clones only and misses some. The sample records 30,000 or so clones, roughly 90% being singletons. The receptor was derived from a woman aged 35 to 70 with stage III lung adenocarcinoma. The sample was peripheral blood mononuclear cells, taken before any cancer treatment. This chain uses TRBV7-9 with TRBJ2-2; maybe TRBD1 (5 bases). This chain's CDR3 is CASSLKGVTGELFF. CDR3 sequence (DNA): TGTGCCAGCAGCTTAAAAGGGGTCACCGGGGAGCTGTTTTTT.